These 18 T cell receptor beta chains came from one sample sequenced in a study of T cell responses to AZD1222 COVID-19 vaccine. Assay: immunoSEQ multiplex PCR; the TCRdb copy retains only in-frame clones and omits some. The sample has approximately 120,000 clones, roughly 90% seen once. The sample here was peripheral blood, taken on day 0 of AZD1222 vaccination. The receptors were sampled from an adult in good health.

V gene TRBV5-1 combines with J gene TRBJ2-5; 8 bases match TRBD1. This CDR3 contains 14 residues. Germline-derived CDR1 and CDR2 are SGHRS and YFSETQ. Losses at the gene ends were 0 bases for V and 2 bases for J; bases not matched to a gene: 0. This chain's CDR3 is CASSLGTGQETQYF. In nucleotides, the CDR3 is TGCGCCAGCAGCTTGGGGACAGGGCAAGAGACCCAGTACTTC.

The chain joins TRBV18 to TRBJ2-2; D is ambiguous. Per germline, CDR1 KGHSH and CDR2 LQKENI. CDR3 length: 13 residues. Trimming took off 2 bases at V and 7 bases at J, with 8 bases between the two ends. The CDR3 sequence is CASSPVVNGELFF. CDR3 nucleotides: TGTGCCAGCTCACCAGTAGTGAACGGGGAGCTGTTTTTT.

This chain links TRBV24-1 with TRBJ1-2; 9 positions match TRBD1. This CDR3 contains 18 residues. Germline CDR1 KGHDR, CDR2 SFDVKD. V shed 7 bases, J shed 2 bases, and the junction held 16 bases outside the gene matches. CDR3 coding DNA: TGTGCCACCAGCGAGTCGCTGGGACAGGGCCGACTCAACTATGGCTACACCTTC. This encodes CATSESLGQGRLNYGYTF.

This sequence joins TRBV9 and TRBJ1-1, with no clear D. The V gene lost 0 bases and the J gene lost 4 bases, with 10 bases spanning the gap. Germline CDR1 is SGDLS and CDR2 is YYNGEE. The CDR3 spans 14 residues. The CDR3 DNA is TGTGCCAGCAGCGTAGCGGGGTTGGGCACTGAAGCTTTCTTT. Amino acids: CASSVAGLGTEAFF.

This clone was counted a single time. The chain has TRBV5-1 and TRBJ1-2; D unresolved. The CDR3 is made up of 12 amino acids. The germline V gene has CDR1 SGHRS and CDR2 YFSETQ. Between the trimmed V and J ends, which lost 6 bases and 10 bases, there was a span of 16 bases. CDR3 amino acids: CASNATGCAYTF. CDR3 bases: TGCGCCAGCAACGCGACGGGCTGTGCCTACACCTTC.

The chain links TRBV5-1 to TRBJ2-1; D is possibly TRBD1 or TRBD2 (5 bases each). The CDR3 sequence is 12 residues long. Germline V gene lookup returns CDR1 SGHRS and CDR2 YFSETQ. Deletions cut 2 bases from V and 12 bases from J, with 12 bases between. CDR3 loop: CASSFGTSGQFF. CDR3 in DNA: TGCGCCAGCAGCTTTGGGACGTCGGGGCAGTTCTTC.

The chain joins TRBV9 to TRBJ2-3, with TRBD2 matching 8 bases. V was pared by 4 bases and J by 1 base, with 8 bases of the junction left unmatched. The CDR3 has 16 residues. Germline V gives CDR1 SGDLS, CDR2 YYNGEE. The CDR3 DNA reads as TGTGCCAGCAGCATCTCTAGCGGGCGGGGCACAGATACGCAGTATTTT. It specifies CASSISSGRGTDTQYF.

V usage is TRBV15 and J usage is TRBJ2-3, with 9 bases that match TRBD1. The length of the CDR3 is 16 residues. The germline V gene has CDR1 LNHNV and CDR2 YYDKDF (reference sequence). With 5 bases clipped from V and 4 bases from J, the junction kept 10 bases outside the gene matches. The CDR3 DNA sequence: TGTGCCACCAGCGGTGGTACAGGGGGCGCCGCAGATACGCAGTATTTT. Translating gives CATSGGTGGAADTQYF.

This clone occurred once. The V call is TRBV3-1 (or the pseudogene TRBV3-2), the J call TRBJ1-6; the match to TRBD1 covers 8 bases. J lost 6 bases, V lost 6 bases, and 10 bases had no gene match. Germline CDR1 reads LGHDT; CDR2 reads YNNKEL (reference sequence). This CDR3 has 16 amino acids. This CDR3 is CASRQGWDRSNSPLHF. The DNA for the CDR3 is TGTGCCAGCAGGCAGGGGTGGGACAGGAGTAATTCACCCCTCCACTTT.

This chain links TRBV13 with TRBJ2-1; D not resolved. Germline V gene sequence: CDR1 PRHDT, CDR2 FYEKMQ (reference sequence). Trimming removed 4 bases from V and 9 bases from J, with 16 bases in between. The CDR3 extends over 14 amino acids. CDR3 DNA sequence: TGTGCCAGCAGCTCTAGACCCATTTTGGTTGAGCAGTTCTTC. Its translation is CASSSRPILVEQFF.

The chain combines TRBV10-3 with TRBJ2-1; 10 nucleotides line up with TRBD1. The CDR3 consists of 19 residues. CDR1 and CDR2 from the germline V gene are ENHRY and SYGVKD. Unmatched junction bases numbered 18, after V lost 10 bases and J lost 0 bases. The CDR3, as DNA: TGTGCCACAAACTTCCAGCGGGACAGGGGACGGCGCTCCTACAATGAGCAGTTCTTC. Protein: CATNFQRDRGRRSYNEQFF.

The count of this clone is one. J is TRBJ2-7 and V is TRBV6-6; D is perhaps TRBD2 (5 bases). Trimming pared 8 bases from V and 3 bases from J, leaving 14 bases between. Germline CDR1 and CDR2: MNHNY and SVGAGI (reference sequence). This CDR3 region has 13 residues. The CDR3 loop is CASGHGVIYEQYF. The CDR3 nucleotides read TGTGCCAGCGGCCACGGGGTTATCTACGAGCAGTACTTC.

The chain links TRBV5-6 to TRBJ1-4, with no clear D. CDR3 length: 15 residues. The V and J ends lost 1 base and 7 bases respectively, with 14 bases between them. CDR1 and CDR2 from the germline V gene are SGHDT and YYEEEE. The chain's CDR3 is CASSLLGEGAEKLFF. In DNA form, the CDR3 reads TGTGCCAGCAGCTTGTTAGGTGAAGGAGCTGAAAAACTGTTTTTT.

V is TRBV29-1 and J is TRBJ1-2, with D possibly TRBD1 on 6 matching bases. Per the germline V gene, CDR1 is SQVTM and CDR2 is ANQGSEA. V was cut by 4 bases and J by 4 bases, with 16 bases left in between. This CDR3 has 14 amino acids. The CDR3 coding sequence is TGCAGCGTTGTAGCTTCGGGGGGCGGCTATGGCTACACCTTC. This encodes CSVVASGGGYGYTF.

DNA for the CDR3: TGTGCCAGCAGTGAAACTCTGACAGCCTACAATGAGCAGTTCTTC. It translates to CASSETLTAYNEQFF. This chain uses TRBV6-1 with TRBJ2-1, with D maybe TRBD1 (5 bases). The V gene's germline CDR1 is MNHNS and CDR2 SASEGT. Trimming shortened V by 2 bases and J by 2 bases, and 10 bases separated the two germline ends. The CDR3 is 15 residues long.

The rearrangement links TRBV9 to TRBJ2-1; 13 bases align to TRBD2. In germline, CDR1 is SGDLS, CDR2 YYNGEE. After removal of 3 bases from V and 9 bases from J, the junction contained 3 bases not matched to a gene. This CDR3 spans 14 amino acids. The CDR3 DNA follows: TGTGCCAGCAGCGGGACTAGCGGGAGTCGTGAGCAGTTCTTC. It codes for CASSGTSGSREQFF.

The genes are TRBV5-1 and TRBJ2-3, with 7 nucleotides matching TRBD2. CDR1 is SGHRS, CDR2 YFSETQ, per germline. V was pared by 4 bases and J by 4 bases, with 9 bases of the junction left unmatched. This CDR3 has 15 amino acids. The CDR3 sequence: CASSVGGSGPDTQYF. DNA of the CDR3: TGCGCCAGCAGCGTCGGCGGGAGCGGACCAGATACGCAGTATTTT.

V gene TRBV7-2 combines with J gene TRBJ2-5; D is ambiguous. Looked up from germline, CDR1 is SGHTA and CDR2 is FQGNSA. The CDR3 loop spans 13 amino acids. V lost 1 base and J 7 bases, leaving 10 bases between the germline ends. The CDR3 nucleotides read TGTGCCAGCAGCTTAGAATCCCTAGGGACCCAGTACTTC. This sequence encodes CASSLESLGTQYF.